This TCR beta chain was documented in a study of blood T cell repertoires in COVID-19. Germline V lookup: CDR1 LNHDA, CDR2 SQIVND (reference sequence). The CDR3 loop spans 16 amino acids. V shed 5 bases, J shed 7 bases, and the junction held 11 bases outside the gene matches. Assay used: immunoSEQ multiplex PCR; TCRdb lists only in-frame clones, some missing. The sample includes 50,000 to 75,000 clones, approximately 78% of them seen just once. This rearrangement joins TRBV19 to TRBJ1-5; 10 nucleotides align to TRBD1. The source is a man aged 55 to 70 with COVID-19, enrolled during active disease. Sequences were obtained from peripheral blood. CDR3 residues: CASSWDRGGGNQPQHF. The DNA of the CDR3 is TGTGCCAGTAGTTGGGACAGGGGTGGAGGGAACCAGCCCCAGCATTTT.